The 17 T cell receptor beta chains given below trace back to one sample, sequenced in a study of T-cell reconstitution after alpha-beta-depleted transplantation in children (dated by TCRdb to about 2016). Libraries were constructed by PCR. The instrument given in TCRdb is Illumina HiSeq 2500. TCR library preparation used molecular barcoding, with unique molecular identifiers applied to normalize quantification of the TCRbeta repertoire. TCRdb reanalyzed the raw reads on its own, using fastp at Q25 for trimming and MiXCR for clone calling, and kept in-frame beta chains. Rows with one shared CDR3 protein collapse into an entry with the most common genes and DNA. Across this sample there are about 270,000 distinct CDR3 sequences, with 9.9% seen only once. Roughly a tenth of the sample comes from the top ten. Sequencing used PBMCs from the stem cell graft donor, obtained from the stem cell graft. These receptors originate from a human donor who donated a stem cell graft to a child with SCID.

The V and J genes are TRBV7-9 and TRBJ2-7; tentative D call: TRBD2 (7 bases). CDR1 is SEHNR and CDR2 is FQNEAQ in the germline V gene (reference sequence). The V end lost 10 bases, the J end lost 3 bases, and 19 bases lay between the germline ends. The length of the CDR3 is 14 residues. CDR3 in DNA: TGTGCCATCTCCCGGGGGAGGGACAACTACGAGCAGTACTTC. Translated: CAISRGRDNYEQYF.

Only a few counts were recorded for this clonotype. The chain employs TRBV5-1 and TRBJ2-3, with D perhaps matching TRBD2 (6 bases). Germline CDR1 is SGHRS and CDR2 is YFSETQ. Between the trimmed V and J ends, which lost 3 bases and 3 bases, there was a span of 14 bases. The CDR3 totals 15 residues. CDR3 amino acids: CASSSGLLETDTQYF. DNA of the CDR3: TGCGCCAGCAGCTCGGGACTTTTGGAAACAGATACGCAGTATTTT.

The CDR3 reads CASRRAEEQFF. The CDR3 coding sequence is TGTGCCAGCCGCCGAGCGGAGGAGCAGTTCTTC. The rearrangement links TRBV7-9 to TRBJ2-1; a possible D gene is TRBD2 (5 bases). From germline, CDR1 is SEHNR and CDR2 FQNEAQ (reference sequence). Trimming shortened V by 8 bases and J by 10 bases, and 12 bases separated the two germline ends. The CDR3 extends over 11 amino acids.

The chain links TRBV10-3 to TRBJ1-5, with D unresolved. V was pared by 2 bases and J by 2 bases, with 13 bases between. This CDR3 has 16 amino acids. The V gene's germline CDR1 is ENHRY and CDR2 SYGVKD. Here the CDR3 reads CAISEVPPAGNQPQHF. The CDR3 coding sequence is TGTGCCATCAGTGAGGTCCCGCCAGCAGGCAATCAGCCCCAGCATTTT.

This clonotype has at least ten counts. The chain carries TRBV12-3 or TRBV12-4 and TRBJ2-1, with D perhaps TRBD1 or TRBD2 (5 bases each). The V and J ends lost 7 bases and 11 bases respectively, with 12 bases between them. The CDR3 loop spans 11 amino acids. The CDR3 DNA is TGTGCCAGCACCGGGACGGTTAAGCAGTTCTTC. Amino acids: CASTGTVKQFF.

This clonotype has a count of ten or more. This chain joins TRBV27 and TRBJ1-6, with D unclear. The CDR3 runs 16 residues. Between the trimmed V and J ends, which lost 2 bases and 4 bases, there was a span of 12 bases. The germline gives CDR1 MNHEY, CDR2 SMNVEV (reference sequence). In DNA form, the CDR3 reads TGTGCCAGCAGTTTACTCGGACGAAAGTATAATTCACCCCTCCACTTT. Amino acids: CASSLLGRKYNSPLHF.

This clonotype was picked up a small number of times. CDR3 bases: TGCAGTGCTAGTCACCGGGACAGTGAAGCTTTCTTT. Encoded protein: CSASHRDSEAFF. This chain joins TRBV20-1 and TRBJ1-1, with 7 bases that match TRBD1. CDR3 length: 12 amino acids. V shed 3 bases, J shed 7 bases, and the junction held 5 bases outside the gene matches. Germline CDR1 DFQATT, CDR2 SNEGSKA (reference sequence).

There are many counts of this clonotype. The V and J genes are TRBV4-1 and TRBJ2-2; D call uncertain. This CDR3 spans 12 amino acids. Germline CDR1 is MGHRA and CDR2 is YSYEKL. The V and J ends lost 7 bases and 2 bases respectively, with 5 bases between them. CDR3 bases: TGCGCCAGCACTCCTAACACCGGGGAGCTGTTTTTT. It codes for CASTPNTGELFF.

This clonotype was picked up a small number of times. V and J are TRBV6-1 and TRBJ1-5; 9 bases map to TRBD1. The germline V gene encodes CDR1 MNHNS and CDR2 SASEGT. V lost 4 bases to trimming and J lost 0 bases; unmatched junction nucleotides: 10. This CDR3 has 18 residues. CDR3 in DNA: TGTGCCAGCAGTGGAGGGACAGGGTTGGGGGGTAGCAATCAGCCCCAGCATTTT. Encoded protein: CASSGGTGLGGSNQPQHF.

The sample holds a few counts of this clonotype. This chain connects TRBV9 to TRBJ1-2; D possibly corresponds to TRBD1 (6 bases). The CDR3 consists of 13 residues. Trimming took 0 bases from V and 4 from J, leaving 7 bases between them. From germline, CDR1 is SGDLS and CDR2 YYNGEE. CDR3 sequence (DNA): TGTGCCAGCAGCGTAGAACAGGGCTATGGCTACACCTTC. Translated: CASSVEQGYGYTF. Looking up the rest from reference TRBV9 and TRBJ1-2 gives the full variable domain: DSGVTQTPKHLITATGQRVTLRCSPRSGDLSVYWYQQSLDQGLQFLIQYYNGEERAKGNILERFSAQQFPDLHSELNLSSLELGDSALYFCASSVEQGYGYTFGSGTRLTVV.

The chain joins TRBV20-1 to TRBJ1-5; no definite D call. V gave up 0 bases and J gave up 2 bases, with 5 bases separating them. Germline V lookup: CDR1 DFQATT, CDR2 SNEGSKA (reference sequence). This CDR3 is built from 13 residues. In DNA, the CDR3 is TGCAGTGCTAGAGATAGGGGCAATCAGCCCCAGCATTTT. Protein: CSARDRGNQPQHF.

In its sample, this clonotype was seen a few times. The chain has TRBV15 and TRBJ2-2; tentatively, D is TRBD1 or TRBD2 (5 bases each). The germline V gene has CDR1 LNHNV and CDR2 YYDKDF (reference sequence). V was clipped by 2 bases and J by 2 bases, with 15 bases between them. The CDR3 contains 17 residues. The CDR3 spells CATSRKPGTVNTGELFF. As DNA, the CDR3 is TGTGCCACCAGCAGAAAACCCGGGACGGTAAACACCGGGGAGCTGTTTTTT. The full variable domain, its missing parts supplied by reference TRBV15 and TRBJ2-2, is DAMVIQNPRYQVTQFGKPVTLSCSQTLNHNVMYWYQQKSSQAPKLLFHYYDKDFNNEADTPDNFQSRRPNTSFCFLDIRSPGLGDTAMYLCATSRKPGTVNTGELFFGEGSRLTVL.

This clonotype has a count of ten or more. Mismatch with germline at one junction end may stem from a read error. The chain links TRBV7-7 to TRBJ2-1, with 10 positions matching TRBD1. The CDR3 loop spans 15 amino acids. The germline V gene has CDR1 SSHAT and CDR2 FNYEAQ (reference sequence). CDR3 nucleotide sequence: TGTGCTAGCAGCCCCGGGACAGGGGATTTCAATGAGCAGTTCTTC. The encoded protein is CASSPGTGDFNEQFF.

The chain employs TRBV12-3 or TRBV12-4 and TRBJ1-2; D possibly corresponds to TRBD1 (5 bases). Trimming removed 3 bases from V and 4 bases from J, with 12 bases in between. The CDR3 loop spans 14 amino acids. The CDR3 nucleotides read TGTGCCAGCAGTTTCCCCCGCGGGGCCTATGGCTACACCTTC. Its protein is CASSFPRGAYGYTF.

The chain uses TRBV7-9 and TRBJ2-3, with 10 positions matching TRBD1. Germline V gene data show CDR1 as SEHNR and CDR2 as FQNEAQ (reference sequence). V lost 5 bases, J lost 6 bases, and 11 bases stayed unmatched. The CDR3 extends over 16 amino acids. The CDR3 nucleotides read TGTGCCAGCAGCCCGCCGGGACAGGGGATAAGGGATACGCAGTATTTT. Translation gives CASSPPGQGIRDTQYF.

This chain links TRBV10-3 with TRBJ2-5; possible D gene TRBD1, 6 bases. Trimming took off 5 bases at V and 1 base at J, with 11 bases between the two ends. This CDR3 comprises 14 residues. Germline values: CDR1 ENHRY, CDR2 SYGVKD. The DNA for the CDR3 is TGTGCCATCAGTTGGCAGGGGAGCCAAGAGACCCAGTACTTC. Protein: CAISWQGSQETQYF.

The J gene is TRBJ2-1, the V gene TRBV5-1; TRBD1 agrees at 9 bases. Germline trimming cut 4 bases from V and 6 bases from J; bases unmatched to any gene: 5. Germline CDR1 SGHRS, CDR2 YFSETQ. This CDR3 contains 14 residues. This chain's CDR3 is CASSPGQGSNEQFF. In nucleotides, the CDR3 is TGCGCCAGCAGCCCGGGACAGGGTAGCAATGAGCAGTTCTTC.